The rows below give T cell receptor beta chains drawn from one sample of a study of blood T cell repertoires in COVID-19. TCRdb's copy holds only in-frame clones and misses some; the assay was immunoSEQ multiplex PCR. The table lists fewer than 200,000 clones, approximately 86% of them singletons. Sequenced material: PBMCs or T cells enriched from blood (not recorded which). These receptors came from a man between 60 and 75 years old who had recovered from COVID-19. CDR3s include the opening cysteine and the closing phenylalanine or tryptophan. A D gene is named only where the DNA matches it firmly. Only part of the rows carry a size: once, few, many, or a class if the clone is expanded.

j_call | d_call | clone_size | v_call | cdr3_nt | cdr3_aa
TRBJ1-1 | NA | NA | TRBV28 | TGTGCCAGCAGTTTAATCCGGGAAGGGTCTGAAGCTTTCTTT | CASSLIREGSEAFF
TRBJ2-1 | NA | NA | TRBV7-3 | TGTGCCAGCAGCCCCCAAGGTGGGAGAGACAATGAGCAGTTCTTC | CASSPQGGRDNEQFF
TRBJ2-2 | NA | NA | TRBV27 | TGTGCCAGCAGTTTAGTGACAACGAACACCGGGGAGCTGTTTTTT | CASSLVTTNTGELFF
TRBJ1-4 | TRBD1 | NA | TRBV3-1/TRBV3-2 | TGTGCCAGCAGCGGGGGGACAGGGGGCTTGAAACTGTTTTTT | CASSGGTGGLKLFF
TRBJ1-4 | TRBD1 | NA | TRBV28 | TGTGCCAGCAGTTTTTACCGGGACAGGGAGGAAAAACTGTTTTTT | CASSFYRDREEKLFF
TRBJ1-1 | NA | NA | TRBV11-2 | TGTGCCAGCAGCTTGTTTAATAAAGAAGCTTTCTTT | CASSLFNKEAFF
TRBJ1-2 | TRBD1 | few | TRBV28 | TGTGCCAGCAGCCGGGACAGGTATGGCTACACCTTC | CASSRDRYGYTF
TRBJ2-3 | NA | NA | TRBV10-3 | TGTGCCATCAGTGAGTCGACCAGGGTCGCGAGTTCAGATACGCAGTATTTT | CAISESTRVASSDTQYF
TRBJ2-6 | NA | NA | TRBV7-8 | TGTGCCAGCAGCACAACAGTGAGCTCTGGGGCCAACGTCCTGACTTTC | CASSTTVSSGANVLTF
TRBJ2-1 | TRBD2 | NA | TRBV27 | TGTGCCAGCAGTTTTGTAGCGGGAGGGCCAAATGAGCAGTTCTTC | CASSFVAGGPNEQFF
TRBJ1-3 | TRBD1 | NA | TRBV6-5 | TGTGCCAGCAGTTACTCTGGGACAGGGGACGGAAACACCATATATTTT | CASSYSGTGDGNTIYF
TRBJ2-7 | TRBD2 | NA | TRBV7-2 | TGTGCCAGCAGCTTAGGAGGCGGGGGATCCTACGAGCAGTACTTC | CASSLGGGGSYEQYF
TRBJ2-5 | TRBD1 | few | TRBV19 | TGTGCCAGTAGCAAGGCGGACAGGTCGAAAATAGGGCAAGAGACCCAGTACTTC | CASSKADRSKIGQETQYF
TRBJ1-5 | NA | NA | TRBV7-6 | TGTGCCAGCAGCTTACTTCGGGGAAATCAGCCCCAGCATTTT | CASSLLRGNQPQHF
TRBJ1-2 | TRBD1 | NA | TRBV19 | TGTGCCAGTAGGCAGGGGGCGGGCGCCGACTATGGCTACACCTTC | CASRQGAGADYGYTF
TRBJ2-1 | TRBD2 | NA | TRBV7-7 | TGTGCCAGCAGCTTAGCTCTAGCGGATTACAATGAGCAGTTCTTC | CASSLALADYNEQFF
TRBJ1-4 | TRBD1 | NA | TRBV6-5 | TGTGCCAGCAGTCCGGGACAGAGGGGTGATGAAAAACTGTTTTTT | CASSPGQRGDEKLFF
TRBJ2-1 | NA | NA | TRBV11-3 | TGTGCCAGCAGCTTAGCTGGGACAACCTACAATGAGCAGTTCTTC | CASSLAGTTYNEQFF
TRBJ2-7 | TRBD2 | NA | TRBV6-2/TRBV6-3 | TGTGCCAGCAGCCCAAGGCTCCAAGTACTAGCGAAGGTCGGAGTGTACGAGCAGTACTTC | CASSPRLQVLAKVGVYEQYF
TRBJ2-7 | TRBD1 | NA | TRBV13 | TGTGCCAGCAGCTTGGAGCGGAACAGGGGTTACGAGCAGTACTTC | CASSLERNRGYEQYF
TRBJ2-3 | TRBD2 | NA | TRBV5-1 | TGCGCCAGCAGCTTGTCAGCGGGAACATGGGATACGCAGTATTTT | CASSLSAGTWDTQYF
TRBJ2-5 | NA | NA | TRBV7-9 | TGTGCCAGCAGCTTAGTTTCTTTCCTAGAGCGGGAGACCCAGTACTTC | CASSLVSFLERETQYF
TRBJ2-7 | TRBD1 | NA | TRBV5-5 | TGTGCCAGCGGACAAGACAGGGCCACCTACGAGCAGTACTTC | CASGQDRATYEQYF
TRBJ2-7 | NA | NA | TRBV7-2 | TGTGCCAGCAGCTTACAGCGGACTAACTACGAGCAGTACTTC | CASSLQRTNYEQYF
TRBJ1-4 | TRBD1 | once | TRBV19 | TGTGCCAGTAGTATAGGGGACAGGGGAGTCCGTGAAAAACTGTTTTTT | CASSIGDRGVREKLFF
TRBJ1-1 | NA | NA | TRBV2 | TGTGCCAGCAGTGAGAGGTTAGCTACGAACACTGAAGCTTTCTTT | CASSERLATNTEAFF
TRBJ1-2 | NA | NA | TRBV24-1 | TGTGCCACCAGTGACGCGGAATATGGCTACACCTTC | CATSDAEYGYTF